Each of the 32 T cell receptor beta chains below was sequenced from the same sample in a study of graft-versus-host responses after intestinal transplantation. No antigen is known for these receptors. Clones were sequenced by immunoSEQ multiplex PCR, and TCRdb holds only the in-frame ones, with some missing. This table has around 100,000 clones, around 90% appearing once. The source material was unstimulated CD4+ T cells sorted from spleen or lymph node cells, sampled before transplant. The receptors originated from a human donor who was the organ donor for an intestinal transplant.

The rearrangement joins TRBV5-1 to TRBJ1-4; weak D call: TRBD1 (5 bases). CDR3 length: 17 residues. Germline V gene data show CDR1 as SGHRS and CDR2 as YFSETQ. V lost 0 bases, J lost 5 bases, and 17 bases lay in between. The CDR3 DNA sequence: TGCGCCAGCAGCTTGGCGTTGGGGACTGGAGGGAATGAAAAACTGTTTTTT. Protein sequence: CASSLALGTGGNEKLFF.

V is TRBV28 and J is TRBJ1-2; possibly TRBD1 for D (6 bases). The CDR3 sequence is 15 residues long. The V gene lost 8 bases and the J gene lost 7 bases, with 23 bases spanning the gap. The germline gives CDR1 MDHEN, CDR2 SYDVKM. CDR3 region: CASRQVPSDGPGYTF. As DNA, the CDR3 is TGTGCCAGCCGACAGGTCCCCTCGGACGGACCTGGCTACACCTTC.

The genes are TRBV4-1 and TRBJ2-7; TRBD2 matches 9 bases. Per the germline V gene, CDR1 is MGHRA and CDR2 is YSYEKL. The CDR3 is 15 residues long. V trimming: 0 bases; J trimming: 3 bases; junction bases outside the gene matches: 3. The CDR3 nucleotides are TGCGCCAGCAGCCAAGATATGACTAGCGGCTACGAGCAGTACTTC. Protein sequence: CASSQDMTSGYEQYF.

V is TRBV7-9 and J is TRBJ1-1; D is unclear. This CDR3 is 14 amino acids long. V lost 1 base and J lost 1, with 7 bases in between. Per germline, CDR1 SEHNR and CDR2 FQNEAQ (reference sequence). The CDR3 coding sequence is TGTGCCAGCAGCTTAGGAATTGGGAACACTGAAGCTTTCTTT. This gives the protein CASSLGIGNTEAFF.

V is TRBV9 and J is TRBJ1-1, with D possibly matching TRBD1 (6 bases). Germline V gene data show CDR1 as SGDLS and CDR2 as YYNGEE. With 4 bases removed from V and 5 bases from J, the gap between germline ends came to 18 bases. This CDR3 comprises 15 residues. Here the CDR3 DNA reads TGTGCCAGCAGCCCACGGACAGCCCTCGGGACTGAAGCTTTCTTT. The encoded protein is CASSPRTALGTEAFF. The entire variable domain, with the rest obtained from reference TRBV9 and TRBJ1-1, is as follows: DSGVTQTPKHLITATGQRVTLRCSPRSGDLSVYWYQQSLDQGLQFLIQYYNGEERAKGNILERFSAQQFPDLHSELNLSSLELGDSALYFCASSPRTALGTEAFFGQGTRLTVV.

The CDR3 protein is CACNRALPNYEQYF. The CDR3 DNA follows: TGTGCCTGCAATCGGGCCCTACCCAACTACGAGCAGTACTTC. The chain couples TRBV6-5 to TRBJ2-7; no definite D call. Per germline, CDR1 MNHEY and CDR2 SVGAGI. V lost 11 bases and J lost 3, with 20 bases in between. CDR3 length equals 14 residues.

The rearrangement uses TRBV6-5 and TRBJ2-3; TRBD2 is a possible D gene (5 bases). Germline V gives CDR1 MNHEY, CDR2 SVGAGI. The CDR3 runs 14 residues. The ends were cut back, 6 bases at V and 0 bases at J, with 10 bases in the middle. CDR3 in amino acids: CASRLAQSTDTQYF. For the CDR3, the DNA is TGTGCCAGCAGGCTAGCTCAGAGCACAGATACGCAGTATTTT.

The genes are TRBV7-8 and TRBJ2-3, with 7 positions matching TRBD1. V lost 5 bases to trimming and J lost 2 bases; unmatched junction nucleotides: 13. Germline values: CDR1 SGHVS, CDR2 FQNEAQ. The CDR3 has 17 residues. CDR3 loop: CASSVRQGPGYTDTQYF. DNA for the CDR3: TGTGCCAGCAGCGTTCGACAGGGCCCAGGTTACACAGATACGCAGTATTTT.

CDR3: CASSSPTGQGYGYTF. In DNA form, the CDR3 reads TGTGCCAGCAGTTCCCCGACCGGACAGGGGTATGGCTACACCTTC. The J gene is TRBJ1-2, the V gene TRBV28; the match to TRBD1 covers 9 bases. J lost 5 bases, V lost 4 bases, and 8 bases had no gene match. Germline CDR1 reads MDHEN; CDR2 reads SYDVKM. This CDR3 has 15 amino acids.

This chain links TRBV19 with TRBJ2-2, with 7 bases that match TRBD1. The V gene end was trimmed by 4 bases and the J gene end by 4 bases; junction bases not matched to a gene: 6. The germline gives CDR1 LNHDA, CDR2 SQIVND (reference sequence). This CDR3 contains 15 residues. The CDR3 protein is CASSRRQGGTGELFF. The CDR3 DNA is TGTGCCAGTAGTAGGCGACAGGGCGGCACCGGGGAGCTGTTTTTT.

This chain links TRBV30 with TRBJ2-7, with 7 bases lining up with TRBD1. The CDR3 spans 11 residues. From germline, CDR1 is GTSNPN and CDR2 SVGIG (reference sequence). V lost 8 bases and J lost 3; bases outside the gene matches: 4. In nucleotides, the CDR3 is TGTGCCGCTGACAGGGTCTACGAGCAGTACTTC. Its translation: CAADRVYEQYF.

The chain links TRBV6-4 to TRBJ1-1; possible D gene TRBD1, 6 bases. CDR3 size: 14 residues. Germline assignment: CDR1 MRHNA and CDR2 SNTAGT. Trimming took off 6 bases at V and 7 bases at J, with 18 bases between the two ends. CDR3 in DNA: TGTGCCAGCAGCCTCTCGGGGGCGGGTGATGAAGCTTTCTTT. Translating it yields CASSLSGAGDEAFF.

CDR3 sequence: CASSSPSGPRMTLSYEQYF. The CDR3 bases are TGTGCCAGCAGCTCCCCATCCGGCCCTAGGATGACTCTCTCCTACGAGCAGTACTTC. The rearrangement uses TRBV11-3 and TRBJ2-7; D ambiguous. Germline V gene sequence: CDR1 SGHNT, CDR2 YENEEA. The CDR3 spans 19 residues. V lost 4 bases and J lost 0, with 25 bases in between.

Only a few counts were recorded for this clone. The rearrangement links TRBV5-5 to TRBJ2-5; 8 bases are shared with TRBD2. Germline V gives CDR1 SGHKS, CDR2 YYEKEE (reference sequence). This CDR3 is built from 13 residues. V shed 4 bases and J 5 bases; nucleotides not matched to a gene: 4. CDR3 sequence: CASSPGGVETQYF. The CDR3 bases are TGTGCCAGCAGCCCGGGAGGGGTGGAGACCCAGTACTTC.

The chain joins TRBV10-3 to TRBJ2-7; the D call may be TRBD1 or TRBD2 (5 bases each). Trimming left V 8 bases short and J 6 bases short, with 17 bases between. The CDR3 spans 13 residues. Germline V gene data show CDR1 as ENHRY and CDR2 as SYGVKD. This CDR3 is CAIGRDAAGEQYF. The CDR3, as DNA: TGTGCCATCGGCCGGGACGCCGCTGGCGAGCAGTACTTC.

CDR3 sequence (DNA): TGTGCCAGCAGTTCAGGGTTCGGAAACACCATATATTTT. Amino acids: CASSSGFGNTIYF. The rearrangement uses TRBV6-6 and TRBJ1-3; weak D call: TRBD1 (5 bases). Trimming removed 4 bases from V and 4 bases from J, with 8 bases in between. The CDR3 runs to 13 residues. Germline V lookup: CDR1 MNHNY, CDR2 SVGAGI (reference sequence).

The chain is built from TRBV2 and TRBJ1-2, with a weak D call TRBD1 (6 bases). Trimming removed 8 bases from V and 4 bases from J, with 14 bases in between. The CDR3 runs to 13 residues. Germline V gives CDR1 SNHLY, CDR2 FYNNEI. The CDR3 spells CASEDSLLYGYTF. The CDR3 region has the DNA TGTGCCAGCGAGGACAGCCTTCTCTATGGCTACACCTTC. Full variable domain (remainder filled in from reference TRBV2 and TRBJ1-2): EPEVTQTPSHQVTQMGQEVILRCVPISNHLYFYWYRQILGQKVEFLVSFYNNEISEKSEIFDDQFSVERPDGSNFTLKIRSTKLEDSAMYFCASEDSLLYGYTFGSGTRLTVV.

The chain recombines TRBV7-2 with TRBJ2-7; 8 bases match TRBD2. J gave up 0 bases and V 5 bases, and 9 bases lay outside the gene matches. The CDR3 contains 16 residues. The germline V gene has CDR1 SGHTA and CDR2 FQGNSA. This chain's CDR3 is CASSPPTSGSSYEQYF. The CDR3 DNA reads as TGTGCCAGCAGCCCCCCAACTAGCGGTTCCTCCTACGAGCAGTACTTC.

This chain uses TRBV2 with TRBJ2-1; D gene uncertain. The V gene lost 4 bases and the J gene lost 10 bases, with 8 bases spanning the gap. CDR1 and CDR2 from the germline V gene are SNHLY and FYNNEI. The CDR3 totals 11 residues. CDR3: CASSGDGEQFF. The CDR3, as DNA: TGTGCCAGCAGTGGTGACGGGGAGCAGTTCTTC.

This chain uses TRBV19 with TRBJ2-1; TRBD2 aligns across 12 bases. The germline V gene encodes CDR1 LNHDA and CDR2 SQIVND (reference sequence). The V and J ends lost 4 bases and 6 bases, in that order; junction bases with no gene match: 1. CDR3 length: 14 amino acids. As DNA, the CDR3 is TGTGCCAGTAGTAGACTAGCGGGAGTCAATGAGCAGTTCTTC. Its translation is CASSRLAGVNEQFF. Variable domain in full (rest from reference TRBV19 and TRBJ2-1): DGGITQSPKYLFRKEGQNVTLSCEQNLNHDAMYWYRQDPGQGLRLIYYSQIVNDFQKGDIAEGYSVSREKKESFPLTVTSAQKNPTAFYLCASSRLAGVNEQFFGPGTRLTVL.

The CDR3 DNA is TGTGCCAGCAGTTTAAATTTGGGGCAGGGGCTCTCCTACGAGCAGTACTTC. It specifies CASSLNLGQGLSYEQYF. V gene TRBV28 combines with J gene TRBJ2-7; tentative D call: TRBD1 (6 bases). CDR3 length: 17 residues. Trimming removed 2 bases from V and 0 bases from J, with 17 bases in between. CDR1 is MDHEN and CDR2 is SYDVKM in the germline V gene.

The chain carries TRBV6-5 and TRBJ1-2; perhaps TRBD1 as D (6 bases). Trimming took 0 bases from V and 8 from J, leaving 13 bases between them. This CDR3 region has 14 residues. Germline CDR1 MNHEY, CDR2 SVGAGI. Here the CDR3 DNA reads TGTGCCAGCAGTTACTCGAGGCCAGGGGAGGGCTACACCTTC. It specifies CASSYSRPGEGYTF.

V gene TRBV6-5 combines with J gene TRBJ1-2; the match to TRBD1 covers 12 bases. With V trimmed by 10 bases and J by 5 bases, 11 bases remained unmatched. CDR1 and CDR2 (germline): MNHEY, SVGAGI. The CDR3 runs to 15 residues. CDR3: CAIPTGTGGFYGYTF. CDR3 bases: TGTGCCATCCCGACCGGGACAGGGGGCTTTTATGGCTACACCTTC.

V usage is TRBV4-3 and J usage is TRBJ2-1, with TRBD2 identical over 8 bases. The CDR3 spans 15 residues. Trimming took 1 base from V and 5 from J; bases not matched to a gene: 4. CDR1 is LGHNA, CDR2 YSLEER, per germline. For the CDR3, the DNA is TGCGCCAGCAGCCAAGGTTGGCGGGGGGACAATGAGCAGTTCTTC. This codes for CASSQGWRGDNEQFF.

The V and J genes are TRBV10-3 and TRBJ1-1, with 7 bases identical to TRBD1. The V and J ends lost 9 bases and 3 bases, in that order; junction bases with no gene match: 25. The CDR3 has 19 amino acids. Germline V gene sequence: CDR1 ENHRY, CDR2 SYGVKD. Written as DNA, the CDR3 is TGTGCCATGAAAGCGTCACCGTTATTGACAGGGAGATATGACACTGAAGCTTTCTTT. The encoded protein is CAMKASPLLTGRYDTEAFF.

CDR3 loop: CASSDRLGHNSPLHF. The CDR3 coding sequence is TGCGCCAGCAGTGACAGACTCGGACATAATTCACCCCTCCACTTT. The V gene is TRBV10-1, the J gene TRBJ1-6, with D hard to call. Germline values: CDR1 WNHNN, CDR2 SYGVQD (reference sequence). The V gene lost 3 bases and the J gene lost 5 bases, with 11 bases spanning the gap. The CDR3 has 15 amino acids.

The gene calls are TRBV6-1 and TRBJ1-1, with 7 bases matching TRBD1. Trimming removed 6 bases from V and 3 bases from J; junction bases left unmatched: 4. CDR3 length: 13 residues. The V gene's germline CDR1 is MNHNS and CDR2 SASEGT. In nucleotides, the CDR3 is TGTGCCAGCAGCTTCGACAGGGACACTGAAGCTTTCTTT. Protein product: CASSFDRDTEAFF.

V is TRBV9 and J is TRBJ1-1, with TRBD1 as a possible D gene (5 bases). The CDR3 length is 14 residues. From germline, CDR1 is SGDLS and CDR2 YYNGEE. Trimming cost V 4 bases and J 0 bases, with 10 bases left between them. CDR3 bases: TGTGCCAGCAGCCCCCAACAGGTGAACACTGAAGCTTTCTTT. It encodes CASSPQQVNTEAFF.

The chain recombines TRBV28 with TRBJ1-5; 10 nucleotides agree with TRBD1. Germline V CDR1 and CDR2: MDHEN, SYDVKM. The trim removed 5 bases at V and 8 bases at J, leaving 15 bases unmatched. This CDR3 comprises 17 residues. CDR3 bases: TGTGCCAGCAGTCTAGGGCTCGGGACAGGGGCAGGGAAGCCCCAGCATTTT. This codes for CASSLGLGTGAGKPQHF.

This clone was detected a few times. The DNA of the CDR3 is TGTGCCAGCAGTGATCTTACGACAGGGCTCAATGAAAAACTGTTTTTT. This gives the protein CASSDLTTGLNEKLFF. The rearrangement links TRBV6-1 to TRBJ1-4; 7 bases fit TRBD1. The trim removed 3 bases at V and 5 bases at J, leaving 9 bases unmatched. The length of the CDR3 is 16 residues. Per germline, CDR1 MNHNS and CDR2 SASEGT.

The chain is built from TRBV6-1 and TRBJ1-5; 9 bases are a match to TRBD1. The CDR3 is 16 amino acids. Germline CDR1 is MNHNS and CDR2 is SASEGT. The V gene end was trimmed by 1 base and the J gene end by 7 bases; junction bases not matched to a gene: 8. Here the CDR3 reads CASSEGTRDRAQPQHF. CDR3 bases: TGTGCCAGCAGTGAAGGAACCCGGGACAGGGCCCAGCCCCAGCATTTT.

This clone was recorded once. This chain joins TRBV4-3 and TRBJ1-4, with D hard to call. This CDR3 has 13 amino acids. CDR1 is LGHNA and CDR2 is YSLEER in the germline V gene. V lost 5 bases and J lost 4, with 8 bases in between. CDR3 DNA: TGCGCCAGCAGCGTAAGAAGTAATGAAAAACTGTTTTTT. Translating gives CASSVRSNEKLFF.